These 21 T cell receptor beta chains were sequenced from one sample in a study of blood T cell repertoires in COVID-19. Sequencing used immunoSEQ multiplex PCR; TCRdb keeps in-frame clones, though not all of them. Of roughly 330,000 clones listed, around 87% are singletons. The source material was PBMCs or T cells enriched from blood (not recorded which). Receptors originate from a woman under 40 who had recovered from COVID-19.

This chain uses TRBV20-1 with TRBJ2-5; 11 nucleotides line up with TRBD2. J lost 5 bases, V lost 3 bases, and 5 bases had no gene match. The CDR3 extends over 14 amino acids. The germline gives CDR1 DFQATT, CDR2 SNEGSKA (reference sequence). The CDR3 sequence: CSASVAGGRETQYF. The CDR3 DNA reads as TGCAGTGCTAGTGTAGCGGGGGGGCGGGAGACCCAGTACTTC.

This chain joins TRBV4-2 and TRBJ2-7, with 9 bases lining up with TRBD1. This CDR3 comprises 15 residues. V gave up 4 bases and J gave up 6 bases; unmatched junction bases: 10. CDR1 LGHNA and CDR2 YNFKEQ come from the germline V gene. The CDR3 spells CASSPSAQGASEQYF. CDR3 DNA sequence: TGTGCCAGCAGCCCTTCGGCACAGGGGGCTAGCGAGCAGTACTTC.

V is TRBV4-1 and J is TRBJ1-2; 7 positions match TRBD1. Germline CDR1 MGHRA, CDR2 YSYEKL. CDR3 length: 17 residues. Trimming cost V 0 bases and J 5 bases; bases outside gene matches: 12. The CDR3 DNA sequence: TGCGCCAGCAGCCAAGATCGGGATGTCGGGACAGCATATGGCTACACCTTC. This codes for CASSQDRDVGTAYGYTF.

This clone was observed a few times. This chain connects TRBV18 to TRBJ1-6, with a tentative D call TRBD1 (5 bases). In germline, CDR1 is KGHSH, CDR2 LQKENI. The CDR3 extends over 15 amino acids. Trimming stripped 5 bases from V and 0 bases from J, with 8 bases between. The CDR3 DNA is TGTGCCAGCTCATTCAGGGACTCCTATAATTCACCCCTCCACTTT. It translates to CASSFRDSYNSPLHF. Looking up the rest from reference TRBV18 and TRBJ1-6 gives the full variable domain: NAGVMQNPRHLVRRRGQEARLRCSPMKGHSHVYWYRQLPEEGLKFMVYLQKENIIDESGMPKERFSAEFPKEGPSILRIQQVVRGDSAAYFCASSFRDSYNSPLHFGNGTRLTVT.

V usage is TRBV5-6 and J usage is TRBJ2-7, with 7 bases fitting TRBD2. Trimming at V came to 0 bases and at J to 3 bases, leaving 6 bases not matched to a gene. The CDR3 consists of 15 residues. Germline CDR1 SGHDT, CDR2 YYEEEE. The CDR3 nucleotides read TGTGCCAGCAGCTTGGGCTCCGGGGGGTACTACGAGCAGTACTTC. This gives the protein CASSLGSGGYYEQYF.

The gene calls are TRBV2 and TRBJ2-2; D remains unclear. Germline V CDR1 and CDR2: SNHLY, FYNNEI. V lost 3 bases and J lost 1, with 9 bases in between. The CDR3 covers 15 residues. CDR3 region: CASSDNRKNTGELFF. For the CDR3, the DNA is TGTGCCAGCAGTGATAACAGAAAGAACACCGGGGAGCTGTTTTTT. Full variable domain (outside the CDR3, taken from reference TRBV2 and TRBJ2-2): EPEVTQTPSHQVTQMGQEVILRCVPISNHLYFYWYRQILGQKVEFLVSFYNNEISEKSEIFDDQFSVERPDGSNFTLKIRSTKLEDSAMYFCASSDNRKNTGELFFGEGSRLTVL.

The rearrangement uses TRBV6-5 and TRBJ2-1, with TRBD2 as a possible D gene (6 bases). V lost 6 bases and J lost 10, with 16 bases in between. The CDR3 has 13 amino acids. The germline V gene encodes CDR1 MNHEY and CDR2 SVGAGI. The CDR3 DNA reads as TGTGCCAGCAGCTTCGGCCCCACTAGCGAGCAGTTCTTC. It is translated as CASSFGPTSEQFF.

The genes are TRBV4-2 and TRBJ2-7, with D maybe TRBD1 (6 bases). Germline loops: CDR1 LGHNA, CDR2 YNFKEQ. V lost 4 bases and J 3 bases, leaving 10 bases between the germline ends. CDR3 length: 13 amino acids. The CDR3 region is CASSPWTDYEQYF. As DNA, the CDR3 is TGTGCCAGCAGCCCGTGGACAGACTACGAGCAGTACTTC.

The CDR3 region has the DNA TGTGCCATCAGTGAAGGCGGGCCTCGGGGACAGCCCCAGCATTTT. Its translation: CAISEGGPRGQPQHF. This rearrangement joins TRBV10-3 to TRBJ1-5; D gene ambiguous. The CDR3 is 15 residues long. Per germline, CDR1 ENHRY and CDR2 SYGVKD. The ends were cut back, 3 bases at V and 7 bases at J, with 16 bases in the middle.

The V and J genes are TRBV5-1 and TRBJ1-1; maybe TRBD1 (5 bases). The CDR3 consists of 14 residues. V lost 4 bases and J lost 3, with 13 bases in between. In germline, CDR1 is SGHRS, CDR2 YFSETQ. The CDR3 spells CASSPDGADTEAFF. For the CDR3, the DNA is TGCGCCAGCAGCCCCGATGGGGCAGACACTGAAGCTTTCTTT.

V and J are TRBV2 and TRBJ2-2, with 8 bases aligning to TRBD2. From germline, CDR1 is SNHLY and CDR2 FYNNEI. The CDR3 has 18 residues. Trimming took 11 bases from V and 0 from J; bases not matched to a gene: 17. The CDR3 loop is CAAREGDPYAPNTGELFF. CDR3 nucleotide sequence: TGTGCCGCACGGGAGGGTGACCCCTACGCACCGAACACCGGGGAGCTGTTTTTT.

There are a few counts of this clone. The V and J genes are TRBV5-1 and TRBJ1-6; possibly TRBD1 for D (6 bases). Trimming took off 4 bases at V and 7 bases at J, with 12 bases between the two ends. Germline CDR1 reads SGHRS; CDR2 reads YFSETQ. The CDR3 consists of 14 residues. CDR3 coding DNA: TGCGCCAGCAGCGAGGGGGGGACCAATTCACCCCTCCACTTT. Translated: CASSEGGTNSPLHF.

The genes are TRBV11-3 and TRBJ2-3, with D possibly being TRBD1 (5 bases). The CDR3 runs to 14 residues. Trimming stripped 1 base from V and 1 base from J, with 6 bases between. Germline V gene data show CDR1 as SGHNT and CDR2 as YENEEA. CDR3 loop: CASSLAQGTDTQYF. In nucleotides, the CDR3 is TGTGCCAGCAGCTTAGCACAGGGCACAGATACGCAGTATTTT.

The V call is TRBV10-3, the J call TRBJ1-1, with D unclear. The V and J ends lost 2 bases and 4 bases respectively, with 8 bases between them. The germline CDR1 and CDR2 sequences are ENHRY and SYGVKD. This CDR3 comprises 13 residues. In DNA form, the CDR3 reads TGTGCCATCAGTGAGGTGGCAGGCACTGAAGCTTTCTTT. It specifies CAISEVAGTEAFF.

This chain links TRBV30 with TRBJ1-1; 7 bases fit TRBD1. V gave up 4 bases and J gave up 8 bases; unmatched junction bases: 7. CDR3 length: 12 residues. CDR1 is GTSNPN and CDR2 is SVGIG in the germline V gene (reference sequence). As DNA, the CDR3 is TGTGCCTGGAACCTAGGGGGCAGGGAAGCTTTCTTT. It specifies CAWNLGGREAFF.

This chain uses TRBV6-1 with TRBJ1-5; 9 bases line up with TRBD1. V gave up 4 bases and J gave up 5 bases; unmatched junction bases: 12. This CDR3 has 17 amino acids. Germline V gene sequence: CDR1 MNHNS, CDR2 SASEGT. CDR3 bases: TGTGCCAGCAGTGCTTCTCCCTTGACAGGGGGGGATCAGCCCCAGCATTTT. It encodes CASSASPLTGGDQPQHF.

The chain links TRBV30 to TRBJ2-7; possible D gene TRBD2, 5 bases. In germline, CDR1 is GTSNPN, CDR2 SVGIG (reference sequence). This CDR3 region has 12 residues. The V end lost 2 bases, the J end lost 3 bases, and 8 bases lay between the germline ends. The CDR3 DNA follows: TGTGCCTGGAGTTACGGGGACTACGAGCAGTACTTC. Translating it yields CAWSYGDYEQYF.

The CDR3 sequence is CATSRSFDRDQPQHF. For the CDR3, the DNA is TGTGCCACCAGCAGATCGTTTGACAGGGATCAGCCCCAGCATTTT. This chain connects TRBV15 to TRBJ1-5; 7 positions agree with TRBD1. Trimming cost V 2 bases and J 5 bases; bases outside gene matches: 6. The CDR3 length is 15 residues. Germline CDR1 and CDR2: LNHNV and YYDKDF (reference sequence).

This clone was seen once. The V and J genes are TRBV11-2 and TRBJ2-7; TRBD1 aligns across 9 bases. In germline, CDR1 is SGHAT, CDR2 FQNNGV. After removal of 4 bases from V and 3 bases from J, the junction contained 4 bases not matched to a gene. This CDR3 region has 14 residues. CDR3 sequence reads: CASSSGQGGYEQYF. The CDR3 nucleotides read TGTGCCAGCAGCTCGGGACAGGGAGGCTACGAGCAGTACTTC. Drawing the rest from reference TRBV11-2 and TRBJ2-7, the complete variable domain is EAGVAQSPRYKIIEKRQSVAFWCNPISGHATLYWYQQILGQGPKLLIQFQNNGVVDDSQLPKDRFSAERLKGVDSTLKIQPAKLEDSAVYLCASSSGQGGYEQYFGPGTRLTVT.

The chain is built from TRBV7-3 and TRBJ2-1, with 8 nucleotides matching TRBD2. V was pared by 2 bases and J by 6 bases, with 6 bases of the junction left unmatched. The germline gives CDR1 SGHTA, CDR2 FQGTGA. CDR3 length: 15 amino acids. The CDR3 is CASSLHPGGPNEQFF. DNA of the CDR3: TGTGCCAGCAGCTTACACCCGGGGGGGCCCAATGAGCAGTTCTTC.

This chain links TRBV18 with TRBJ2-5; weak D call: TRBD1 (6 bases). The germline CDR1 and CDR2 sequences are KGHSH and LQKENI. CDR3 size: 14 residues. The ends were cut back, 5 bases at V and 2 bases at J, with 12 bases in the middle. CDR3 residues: CASSAGTGQETQYF. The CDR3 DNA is TGTGCCAGCTCAGCGGGCACAGGGCAAGAGACCCAGTACTTC.